This record looks at one TCR beta chain sequence and its context. Its antigen is unknown. The data derive from a study of T-cell memory formation after mild COVID-19. Overall study context: There were largely donor-specific TCR clusters.

This CDR3 is built from 13 residues. Trimming stripped 8 bases from V and 4 bases from J, with 14 bases between. The germline gives CDR1 SGHRS, CDR2 YFSETQ. General study points: The study found balanced CD4/CD8 in clones contracting day 15 to 85 and a CD4+ lean in later expanders. Detection of some responders pre-infection suggested pre-existing cross-reactive memory T cells participated.

TCRdb re-analysed the 5' RACE reads in MiXCR, keeping a single row per CDR3 protein. In the table there are approximately 400,000 distinct CDR3 sequences, about a sixth of which are singletons. The rearrangement links TRBV5-1 to TRBJ2-3; no definite D call. Sequencing was performed on PBMCs or a T cell subset sorted from them (not recorded which). The sequence derives from a man between 18 and 29 years old who had mild COVID-19 (a few samples of this study predate the infection). Cell type and time point are not known. The CDR3 nucleotides are TGCGCCAGTTCTACGCAGTGTGCAGATACGCAGTATTTT. Its protein product is CASSTQCADTQYF.